Ten or more counts support the clone carrying this TCR beta chain. TCRdb redid the calling of the 5' RACE reads with MiXCR, one entry per CDR3 protein. The sample contains fewer than 800,000 distinct CDR3 sequences, around 7.4% of which appear only once. V dropped 3 bases and J dropped 4; count of bases not matched to a gene: 15. This CDR3 contains 18 residues. Germline V gene sequence: CDR1 MNHNS, CDR2 SASEGT. The record originates from a study of identical twins. These records were also assigned to another study, of yellow fever vaccine responses in identical twins.

V usage is TRBV6-1 and J usage is TRBJ2-3, with TRBD1 matching over 8 bases. Sequenced material: PBMCs. The receptor's source is a woman between 18 and 29 years old in good health. As DNA, the CDR3 is TGTGCCAGCAGTGATATTCTCCCGGGACAGGTCAATCCAGATACGCAGTATTTT. This encodes CASSDILPGQVNPDTQYF.